The T cell receptor beta chain described here comes from a study of T cell changes during pregnancy in multiple sclerosis. TCRdb keeps only in-frame clones here, not all; method: immunoSEQ multiplex PCR. Counted here are roughly 61,000 clones, 93% occurring once; the ten biggest clones make up under 2%. Remarks on this clone: One end of the junction does not line up with germline, which may come from a read error.

The germline gives CDR1 KGHSH, CDR2 LQKENI. The CDR3 runs to 15 residues. The source material was peripheral blood, sampled after pregnancy. The TCR originated in a female donor with multiple sclerosis, enrolled in a pregnancy study. This chain connects TRBV18 to TRBJ2-1; the D gene is possibly TRBD1 (6 bases). The CDR3 nucleotides are TGTGCCAGCTCATCACCCCTCGACAGGATCGGTGAGCAGTTCTTC. Translated: CASSSPLDRIGEQFF.